This passage covers 19 T cell receptor beta chains from one sample sequenced in a study of control samples from healthy donors and cancer patients. TCRdb keeps only in-frame clones here, not all; method: immunoSEQ multiplex PCR. Of about 100,000 clones in the sample, roughly 80% were seen once. The sample was blood. The receptors were sampled from a man aged 25 to 40 in good health.

The chain uses TRBV28 and TRBJ1-6; 8 nucleotides line up with TRBD1. This CDR3 region has 14 residues. The V gene's germline CDR1 is MDHEN and CDR2 SYDVKM. V shed 6 bases, J shed 9 bases, and the junction held 7 bases outside the gene matches. CDR3 DNA sequence: TGTGCCAGCAGCCTGGGACAGGCAGGTTCACCCCTCCACTTT. Its translation is CASSLGQAGSPLHF.

V usage is TRBV7-9 and J usage is TRBJ2-2, with D possibly TRBD1 on 6 matching bases. The CDR3 is made up of 14 amino acids. The germline V gene has CDR1 SEHNR and CDR2 FQNEAQ (reference sequence). Trimming removed 10 bases at V and 3 bases at J, with 15 bases between. The CDR3 protein is CATFQGGHTGELFF. CDR3 nucleotide sequence: TGTGCCACATTTCAAGGGGGACACACCGGGGAGCTGTTTTTT.

This clone came up a few times. This chain connects TRBV14 to TRBJ2-5; no definite D call. The germline V and J ends were trimmed by 4 bases and 7 bases, with 10 bases remaining between them. The V gene's germline CDR1 is SGHDN and CDR2 FVKESK. The length of the CDR3 is 12 residues. This CDR3 reads CASSRPDGTQYF. For the CDR3, the DNA is TGTGCCAGCAGCCGACCGGACGGGACCCAGTACTTC.

This chain joins TRBV5-6 and TRBJ2-3; the D is unclear. Germline CDR1 reads SGHDT; CDR2 reads YYEEEE. This CDR3 is 15 amino acids long. V was shortened by 5 bases and J by 6 bases, with 19 bases between the two germline ends. The CDR3 sequence: CASRNYMDGWDTQYF. The CDR3 nucleotides are TGTGCCAGCAGAAACTACATGGATGGATGGGATACGCAGTATTTT.

This clone was detected only once. The V gene is TRBV5-6, the J gene TRBJ1-6; D might be TRBD1 (5 bases). The V gene lost 4 bases and the J gene lost 7 bases, with 12 bases spanning the gap. CDR1 and CDR2 (germline): SGHDT, YYEEEE. The CDR3 covers 14 residues. This CDR3 is CASSMTESNSPLHF. The CDR3 DNA reads as TGTGCCAGCAGCATGACAGAATCGAATTCACCCCTCCACTTT. The full variable domain, completed using reference TRBV5-6 and TRBJ1-6, is DAGVTQSPTHLIKTRGQQVTLRCSPKSGHDTVSWYQQALGQGPQFIFQYYEEEERQRGNFPDRFSGHQFPNYSSELNVNALLLGDSALYLCASSMTESNSPLHFGNGTRLTVT.

This rearrangement joins TRBV12-3 or TRBV12-4 to TRBJ2-2; the match to TRBD1 covers 9 bases. With V trimmed by 5 bases and J by 7 bases, 2 bases remained unmatched. The CDR3 sequence is 13 residues long. In nucleotides, the CDR3 is TGTGCCAGCAGTCGACAGGGGGACGGGGAGCTGTTTTTT. Residues: CASSRQGDGELFF.

The V gene is TRBV4-2, the J gene TRBJ1-4; no reliable D call. The V end lost 0 bases, the J end lost 5 bases, and 7 bases lay between the germline ends. Germline V gene data show CDR1 as LGHNA and CDR2 as YNFKEQ. This CDR3 has 14 amino acids. CDR3 sequence: CASSQDGGNEKLFF. CDR3 sequence (DNA): TGTGCCAGCAGCCAAGACGGTGGGAATGAAAAACTGTTTTTT.

CDR3 in amino acids: CASSSGVTQYF. CDR3 DNA sequence: TGTGCCAGCAGCTCGGGCGTTACGCAGTATTTT. This sequence joins TRBV3-1 (or the pseudogene TRBV3-2) and TRBJ2-3; D not resolved. Looked up from germline, CDR1 is LGHDT and CDR2 is YNNKEL (reference sequence). V was pared by 5 bases and J by 8 bases, with 8 bases between. The CDR3 covers 11 residues.

V and J are TRBV5-5 and TRBJ1-6; a weak D match, TRBD1 (6 bases). The CDR3 totals 15 residues. The V end lost 5 bases, the J end lost 11 bases, and 20 bases lay between the germline ends. CDR1 is SGHKS, CDR2 YYEKEE, per germline (reference sequence). CDR3 residues: CASRDAQGRGTPLHF. CDR3 bases: TGTGCCAGCAGGGACGCGCAGGGGCGCGGGACACCCCTCCACTTT.

In the case of this clone: Other DNA sequences of this sample code for an identical CDR3. This chain links TRBV5-4 with TRBJ2-2; D unresolved. Germline V gene sequence: CDR1 SGHNT, CDR2 YYREEE (reference sequence). V lost 0 bases to trimming and J lost 2 bases, with 2 bases between them. This CDR3 comprises 13 residues. CDR3 in DNA: TGTGCCAGCAGCTTGGCCAACACCGGGGAGCTGTTTTTT. It specifies CASSLANTGELFF.

This chain connects TRBV5-6 to TRBJ2-7, with TRBD1 matching 9 bases. The CDR3 has 15 residues. Germline trimming cut 0 bases from V and 3 bases from J; bases unmatched to any gene: 4. CDR1 SGHDT and CDR2 YYEEEE come from the germline V gene. CDR3 sequence (DNA): TGTGCCAGCAGCTTGGAGGGGACAGGGTACTACGAGCAGTACTTC. Its translation: CASSLEGTGYYEQYF.

The chain links TRBV10-3 to TRBJ1-5; D is unclear. V was trimmed by 3 bases and J by 2 bases, leaving 11 bases between them. Germline V gene data show CDR1 as ENHRY and CDR2 as SYGVKD. The CDR3 spans 15 residues. CDR3 sequence: CAISEVGSGNQPQHF. For the CDR3, the DNA is TGTGCCATCAGTGAAGTAGGGTCGGGCAATCAGCCCCAGCATTTT.

The chain has TRBV7-9 and TRBJ1-4, with 7 bases that match TRBD1. The V segment lost 5 bases and the J segment 0 bases; nucleotides outside the gene matches: 3. The germline V gene has CDR1 SEHNR and CDR2 FQNEAQ (reference sequence). The CDR3 totals 15 residues. CDR3 nucleotide sequence: TGTGCCAGCAGCAAAGACAGGGCAACTAATGAAAAACTGTTTTTT. Translated: CASSKDRATNEKLFF.

The gene calls are TRBV6-2 or TRBV6-3 and TRBJ1-1; TRBD1 might be the D (6 bases). Germline loops: CDR1 MNHEY, CDR2 SVGEGT. The CDR3 totals 14 residues. Trimming cost V 5 bases and J 1 base, with 11 bases left between them. CDR3 sequence (DNA): TGTGCCAGCAGTGTACAGGGTCGGAACACTGAAGCTTTCTTT. This sequence encodes CASSVQGRNTEAFF.

The gene calls are TRBV19 and TRBJ1-2, with TRBD1 as a possible D gene (5 bases). The germline gives CDR1 LNHDA, CDR2 SQIVND (reference sequence). The CDR3 runs 17 residues. Trimming cost V 5 bases and J 1 base, with 20 bases left between them. CDR3 bases: TGTGCCAGTAGTCAAATGGGGACTACATCTTTTAACTATGGCTACACCTTC. Translated, it gives CASSQMGTTSFNYGYTF.

The gene calls are TRBV2 and TRBJ2-2, with TRBD1 matching over 7 bases. Germline CDR1 is SNHLY and CDR2 is FYNNEI. V shed 8 bases, J shed 0 bases, and the junction held 6 bases outside the gene matches. CDR3 size: 15 residues. As DNA, the CDR3 is TGTGCCAGCGATGAGGGGGCCTCGAACACCGGGGAGCTGTTTTTT. Its translation: CASDEGASNTGELFF. Drawing the rest from reference TRBV2 and TRBJ2-2, the complete variable domain is EPEVTQTPSHQVTQMGQEVILRCVPISNHLYFYWYRQILGQKVEFLVSFYNNEISEKSEIFDDQFSVERPDGSNFTLKIRSTKLEDSAMYFCASDEGASNTGELFFGEGSRLTVL.

DNA for the CDR3: TGTGCCAGCAGGACGGCCAGGATGAGGATTCACGAGCAGTACTTC. Translated: CASRTARMRIHEQYF. The V call is TRBV6-5, the J call TRBJ2-7, with no clear D. CDR3 size: 15 residues. The germline V and J ends were trimmed by 6 bases and 5 bases, with 20 bases remaining between them. CDR1 and CDR2 from the germline V gene are MNHEY and SVGAGI.

J is TRBJ2-7 and V is TRBV5-1; the D is unclear. There are 15 residues in the CDR3. Deletions cut 0 bases from V and 0 bases from J, with 10 bases between. Per germline, CDR1 SGHRS and CDR2 YFSETQ. The CDR3 sequence: CASSLGGARSYEQYF. The CDR3 bases are TGCGCCAGCAGCTTGGGTGGCGCCCGCTCCTACGAGCAGTACTTC. Full variable domain (remainder filled in from reference TRBV5-1 and TRBJ2-7): KAGVTQTPRYLIKTRGQQVTLSCSPISGHRSVSWYQQTPGQGLQFLFEYFSETQRNKGNFPGRFSGRQFSNSRSEMNVSTLELGDSALYLCASSLGGARSYEQYFGPGTRLTVT.

The rearrangement links TRBV6-1 to TRBJ1-5; perhaps TRBD1 as D (6 bases). V was clipped by 2 bases and J by 0 bases, with 11 bases between them. Germline CDR1 is MNHNS and CDR2 is SASEGT. The CDR3 consists of 16 residues. This chain's CDR3 is CASSENTGYSNQPQHF. Here the CDR3 DNA reads TGTGCCAGCAGTGAAAATACAGGGTATAGCAATCAGCCCCAGCATTTT.